The 5 T cell receptor beta chains reported below all come from one sample, sequenced in a study of cytomegalovirus exposure and HLA in healthy donors. This PCR relied on a set of 60 Vbeta primers and 13 Jbeta primers. TCRdb's table, derived via immunoSEQ multiplex PCR, lists solely in-frame clones and lacks some. This sample carries about 25,000 clones, 75% to 85% of them seen once, and the ten largest clones take 4% to 5.5%. The specimen sequenced was PBMCs. The receptor set was obtained from a male donor in good health and CMV-seronegative.

J is TRBJ1-1 and V is TRBV5-4; 7 nucleotides line up with TRBD1. CDR1 and CDR2 (germline): SGHNT, YYREEE (reference sequence). The CDR3 runs 13 residues. V lost 4 bases, J lost 7 bases, and 7 bases stayed unmatched. The CDR3 here is CASSGWGQSEAFF. DNA of the CDR3: TGTGCCAGCAGCGGATGGGGACAGAGTGAAGCTTTCTTT.

Note on this clone: A junction boundary mismatches the germline segment, possibly from a read error. The chain recombines TRBV7-9 with TRBJ2-3; a possible D gene is TRBD2 (5 bases). Germline CDR1 SEHNR, CDR2 FQNEAQ (reference sequence). This CDR3 contains 17 residues. CDR3 loop: CAGSLERQRPSTDTQYF. The DNA for the CDR3 is TGTGCCGGCAGCTTAGAGCGGCAGCGACCTAGCACAGATACGCAGTATTTT.

The rearrangement joins TRBV11-2 to TRBJ2-1; 12 nucleotides align to TRBD2. J was trimmed by 9 bases and V by 1 base; bases with no gene match: 7. This CDR3 is 16 amino acids long. Germline lookup yields CDR1 SGHAT and CDR2 FQNNGV. This chain's CDR3 is CASSLVLAGGNFEQFF. CDR3 bases: TGTGCCAGCAGCTTAGTACTAGCGGGGGGTAATTTTGAGCAGTTCTTC.

The chain carries TRBV9 and TRBJ1-2, with 7 bases matching TRBD1. Germline CDR1 is SGDLS and CDR2 is YYNGEE. J lost 6 bases, V lost 3 bases, and 5 bases had no gene match. The CDR3 runs to 13 residues. The CDR3 coding sequence is TGTGCCAGCAGCGAAAAGGACAGGCATGGCTACACCTTC. Amino acids: CASSEKDRHGYTF.

For this clone: At one end the junction does not follow the germline gene, possibly because of a read error. The V call is TRBV4-3, the J call TRBJ2-3, with unresolved D. Per germline, CDR1 LGHNA and CDR2 YSLEER. The CDR3 is 15 amino acids. The CDR3 sequence: CASSQDPGATYTQYF. CDR3 nucleotides: TGCGCCAGCAGCCAAGACCCGGGTGCCACATATACGCAGTATTTT.